This T cell receptor (beta chain) was documented in a study of identical twins. MiXCR, run by TCRdb on the 5' RACE reads, gives a single entry per CDR3 protein. The sample holds hundreds of thousands of distinct CDR3 sequences, about 7% seen once. This clonotype was seen at least ten times. V was pared by 4 bases and J by 5 bases, with 8 bases of the junction left unmatched. The CDR3 runs to 15 residues. Germline lookup yields CDR1 LGHNA and CDR2 YNFKEQ. These data also featured in a second study, about yellow fever vaccine responses in identical twins.

Specimen: memory (CD45RO+) T cells sorted from blood. The chain joins TRBV4-2 to TRBJ2-1, with TRBD2 identical over 7 bases. The clonotype comes from a woman aged 18-29 years in good health. CDR3 residues: CASSRQLAPNNEQFF. The CDR3 DNA is TGTGCCAGCAGCCGACAACTAGCGCCGAACAATGAGCAGTTCTTC.